This TCR beta chain is from a study of blood T cell repertoires in COVID-19. Across the whole study: There were acute and convalescent COVID-19 samples, and they came from the United States, Italy and Spain.

V gave up 3 bases and J gave up 0 bases, with 9 bases separating them. The CDR3 extends over 15 amino acids. Germline V gene data show CDR1 as MGHRA and CDR2 as YSYEKL. The data were produced by immunoSEQ multiplex PCR, yet TCRdb's version contains in-frame clones alone and is incomplete. The top ten hold approximately 9.1% of the sample, which has 39,000 or so clones, 80% to 90% seen once. The chain uses TRBV4-1 and TRBJ2-4, with unresolved D. Input material: peripheral blood. This sequence was found in a man aged 55-75 years in a cohort sampled during active COVID-19. Written as DNA, the CDR3 is TGCGCCAGCAGCCAGGCCTTTCAAGCCAAAAACATTCAGTACTTC. The encoded protein is CASSQAFQAKNIQYF.